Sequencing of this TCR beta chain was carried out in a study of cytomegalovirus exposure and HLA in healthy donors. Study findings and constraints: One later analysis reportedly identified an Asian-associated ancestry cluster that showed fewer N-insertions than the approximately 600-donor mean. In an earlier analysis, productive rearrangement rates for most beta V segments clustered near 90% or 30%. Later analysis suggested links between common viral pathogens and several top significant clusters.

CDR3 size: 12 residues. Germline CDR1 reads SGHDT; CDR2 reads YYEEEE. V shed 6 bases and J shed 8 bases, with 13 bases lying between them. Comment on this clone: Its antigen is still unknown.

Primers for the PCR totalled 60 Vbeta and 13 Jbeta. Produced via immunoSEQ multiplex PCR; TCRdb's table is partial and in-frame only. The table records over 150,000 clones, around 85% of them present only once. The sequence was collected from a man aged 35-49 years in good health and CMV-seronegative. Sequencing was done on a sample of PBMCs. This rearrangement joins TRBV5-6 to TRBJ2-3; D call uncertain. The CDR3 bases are TGTGCCAGCACCCGGAGTCTGGTTACGCAGTATTTT. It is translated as CASTRSLVTQYF.